The 15 T cell receptor beta chains below come from one sample, sequenced in a study of beta chain features in type 1 diabetes. Broader study findings: There was a moderate but significant shortening of TCRB CDR3s in all four CD4+ subsets of Type 1 diabetes patients.

Of the isolated RNA, all was reverse transcribed, and so the sequenced material was expressed TCRB transcripts. Method: immunoSEQ multiplex PCR; TCRdb's copy keeps in-frame clones and lacks some. The repertoire holds more than 300,000 clones, with around 13% as singletons. The antigens of these receptors remain unknown. Sequences were obtained from naive CD4+ T cells from blood. These receptors were taken from a woman aged 18-29 years with type 1 diabetes.

This clone was counted between two and nine times. The gene calls are TRBV27 and TRBJ2-3; a possible D gene is TRBD1 (6 bases). Trimming shortened V by 1 base and J by 3 bases, and 11 bases separated the two germline ends. The CDR3 is 15 residues long. CDR1 and CDR2 from the germline V gene are MNHEY and SMNVEV (reference sequence). The CDR3 nucleotides read TGTGCCAGCAGTTTATGGCAGGGGAAGACAGATACGCAGTATTTT. Residues: CASSLWQGKTDTQYF.

This clone was found a few times. The chain joins TRBV29-1 to TRBJ2-5; perhaps TRBD1 as D (5 bases). The DNA matches TRBJ2-7 better at its end, which makes the J call doubtful. Germline V CDR1 and CDR2: SQVTM, ANQGSEA. This CDR3 region has 14 residues. Here the CDR3 DNA reads TGCAGCGTTGACGCAGGGTCCAAATCCTACGAGCAGTACTTC. Translation: CSVDAGSKSYEQYF.

This clone has more than one count but fewer than ten. The chain links TRBV30 to TRBJ2-7; 7 nucleotides match TRBD2. This CDR3 comprises 13 residues. After removal of 4 bases from V and 2 bases from J, the junction contained 5 bases not matched to a gene. CDR1 GTSNPN and CDR2 SVGIG come from the germline V gene (reference sequence). The CDR3 DNA is TGTGCCTGGAATCTAGCGGAGACCTACGAGCAGTACTTC. Encoded protein: CAWNLAETYEQYF.

This clone was seen only a few times. The chain has TRBV9 and TRBJ2-1; 8 bases agree with TRBD2. This CDR3 spans 16 amino acids. The germline V gene encodes CDR1 SGDLS and CDR2 YYNGEE. Unmatched junction bases numbered 17, after V lost 6 bases and J lost 9 bases. CDR3 nucleotides: TGTGCCAGCATCCCAAGCGGCAGCGGGAGTGTCAGTGAGCAGTTCTTC. This codes for CASIPSGSGSVSEQFF.

The gene calls are TRBV4-2 and TRBJ2-1; D might be TRBD2 (6 bases). The CDR3 length is 15 residues. Germline V gene lookup returns CDR1 LGHNA and CDR2 YNFKEQ. Trimming took 0 bases from V and 5 from J, leaving 11 bases between them. The CDR3 loop reads CASSQDSRRDNEQFF. In DNA form, the CDR3 reads TGTGCCAGCAGCCAAGATTCGCGGAGGGACAATGAGCAGTTCTTC.

This clone has a handful of counts. This chain uses TRBV18 with TRBJ1-5; D not resolved. Trimming took off 4 bases at V and 9 bases at J, with 16 bases between the two ends. This CDR3 region has 14 residues. CDR1 and CDR2 from the germline V gene are KGHSH and LQKENI. CDR3: CASSQNGRNGPQHF. CDR3 coding DNA: TGTGCCAGCTCACAAAACGGGAGGAATGGGCCCCAGCATTTT.

The V gene is TRBV6-6, the J gene TRBJ1-5; TRBD1 is a possible D gene (5 bases). Germline V CDR1 and CDR2: MNHNY, SVGAGI (reference sequence). Trimming cost V 6 bases and J 3 bases, with 9 bases left between them. The CDR3 spans 13 residues. The CDR3 coding sequence is TGTGCCAGCAGGGGGGGTAACAATCAGCCCCAGCATTTT. Its protein is CASRGGNNQPQHF.

This clone was seen a few times. The chain is built from TRBV29-1 and TRBJ2-3; 9 nucleotides align to TRBD2. J gave up 8 bases and V 5 bases, and 2 bases lay outside the gene matches. Germline loops: CDR1 SQVTM, CDR2 ANQGSEA. This CDR3 has 11 amino acids. CDR3 loop: CSVRREGTQYF. The CDR3 DNA reads TGCAGCGTTCGGCGGGAGGGTACGCAGTATTTT.

This clone was observed a few times. The rearrangement links TRBV30 to TRBJ2-2; TRBD2 agrees at 9 bases. CDR3 size: 14 residues. The germline V gene has CDR1 GTSNPN and CDR2 SVGIG (reference sequence). The CDR3 region has the DNA TGTGCATTACGACTAGCGGTGAACACCGGGGAGCTGTTTTTT. Translation gives CALRLAVNTGELFF.

This clone was recorded a few times. V and J are TRBV7-2 and TRBJ2-1; 10 positions agree with TRBD2. This CDR3 has 18 amino acids. Germline CDR1 and CDR2: SGHTA and FQGNSA. J was trimmed by 3 bases and V by 1 base; bases with no gene match: 9. The CDR3 is CASSLDRARTSGYNEQFF. The CDR3 DNA sequence: TGTGCCAGCAGCTTAGATAGGGCGAGGACTAGCGGCTACAATGAGCAGTTCTTC.

This clone was found a few times. The chain is built from TRBV19 and TRBJ2-1; 12 nucleotides line up with TRBD2. The germline gives CDR1 LNHDA, CDR2 SQIVND (reference sequence). Trimming removed 9 bases from V and 4 bases from J; junction bases left unmatched: 7. The CDR3 contains 15 residues. The CDR3 is CASRLAGDGYNEQFF. DNA of the CDR3: TGTGCCAGCCGACTAGCGGGAGACGGATACAATGAGCAGTTCTTC.

This sequence joins TRBV9 and TRBJ2-1; 10 nucleotides line up with TRBD2. V was pared by 1 base and J by 5 bases, with 3 bases of the junction left unmatched. CDR1 is SGDLS, CDR2 YYNGEE, per germline. The CDR3 spans 15 residues. CDR3 coding DNA: TGTGCCAGCAGCGTACGGACTAGCGGAAACAATGAGCAGTTCTTC. It is translated as CASSVRTSGNNEQFF.

The V gene is TRBV7-9, the J gene TRBJ1-2; 7 positions match TRBD1. The germline gives CDR1 SEHNR, CDR2 FQNEAQ (reference sequence). V shed 5 bases, J shed 8 bases, and the junction held 8 bases outside the gene matches. The CDR3 is 13 residues long. The CDR3 DNA follows: TGTGCCAGCAGCCTTATACAGGGGAACGGCTACACCTTC. Its protein product is CASSLIQGNGYTF.

Here the CDR3 reads CASSYFPGETGELFF. DNA of the CDR3: TGTGCCAGCAGTTACTTCCCAGGGGAGACCGGGGAGCTGTTTTTT. The chain recombines TRBV6-5 with TRBJ2-2, with D perhaps TRBD1 (6 bases). This CDR3 region has 15 residues. The V and J ends lost 1 base and 5 bases respectively, with 11 bases between them. Germline V lookup: CDR1 MNHEY, CDR2 SVGAGI.

The chain combines TRBV29-1 with TRBJ1-4; weak D call: TRBD1 (6 bases). The CDR3 has 13 amino acids. With 4 bases removed from V and 6 bases from J, the gap between germline ends came to 12 bases. CDR1 is SQVTM and CDR2 is ANQGSEA in the germline V gene. In DNA, the CDR3 is TGCAGCGTTGGGGCAGGGGCTCATGAAAAACTGTTTTTT. This sequence encodes CSVGAGAHEKLFF. The whole variable domain, remainder taken from reference TRBV29-1 and TRBJ1-4, is SAVISQKPSRDICQRGTSLTIQCQVDSQVTMMFWYRQQPGQSLTLIATANQGSEATYESGFVIDKFPISRPNLTFSTLTVSNMSPEDSSIYLCSVGAGAHEKLFFGSGTQLSVL.